This entry lists 26 T cell receptor beta chains sequenced from one sample in a study of T cell responses to AZD1222 COVID-19 vaccine. Clones were read by immunoSEQ multiplex PCR, and TCRdb kept only the in-frame ones, dropping some. Among tens of thousands of clones, roughly 86% were seen once, and the ten largest hold roughly 7.3%. This sample comprised peripheral blood, obtained on day 0 of AZD1222 vaccination. The receptors were sampled from an adult in good health.

The chain recombines TRBV19 with TRBJ2-1, with 9 positions matching TRBD1. Trimming cost V 6 bases and J 1 base; bases outside gene matches: 4. Germline V gene sequence: CDR1 LNHDA, CDR2 SQIVND (reference sequence). This CDR3 has 15 residues. The CDR3 DNA follows: TGTGCCAGTAGCCTAGGACAGGGGTCCTACAATGAGCAGTTCTTC. Its protein product is CASSLGQGSYNEQFF. Filled out from reference TRBV19 and TRBJ2-1, the complete variable domain reads DGGITQSPKYLFRKEGQNVTLSCEQNLNHDAMYWYRQDPGQGLRLIYYSQIVNDFQKGDIAEGYSVSREKKESFPLTVTSAQKNPTAFYLCASSLGQGSYNEQFFGPGTRLTVL.

This rearrangement joins TRBV5-1 to TRBJ2-5; D may be TRBD2 (6 bases). V shed 0 bases and J shed 3 bases, with 18 bases lying between them. The CDR3 is 17 residues long. Germline V gene data show CDR1 as SGHRS and CDR2 as YFSETQ. In DNA form, the CDR3 reads TGCGCCAGCAGCTTGGATTTTCCGCTAGCGACGAAAGAGACCCAGTACTTC. Translating it yields CASSLDFPLATKETQYF. The full variable domain, in which reference TRBV5-1 and TRBJ2-5 provide the parts outside the CDR3, is KAGVTQTPRYLIKTRGQQVTLSCSPISGHRSVSWYQQTPGQGLQFLFEYFSETQRNKGNFPGRFSGRQFSNSRSEMNVSTLELGDSALYLCASSLDFPLATKETQYFGPGTRLLVL.

The V gene is TRBV4-1, the J gene TRBJ2-1, with 14 bases aligning to TRBD2. The CDR3 covers 19 residues. Germline V lookup: CDR1 MGHRA, CDR2 YSYEKL. Trimming cost V 3 bases and J 2 bases; bases outside gene matches: 9. DNA of the CDR3: TGCGCCAGCAGCCAGTCGGGACTAGCGGGAGAAAAAGCCTACAATGAGCAGTTCTTC. Translated: CASSQSGLAGEKAYNEQFF.

DNA of the CDR3: TGTGCCACCAGCAGAGATCTACAGGGTTTGAGGGAGACCCAGTACTTC. Translating gives CATSRDLQGLRETQYF. This rearrangement joins TRBV15 to TRBJ2-5; D might be TRBD1 (6 bases). Trimming removed 0 bases from V and 5 bases from J, with 16 bases in between. CDR1 is LNHNV, CDR2 YYDKDF, per germline (reference sequence). The length of the CDR3 is 16 residues.

Concerning this clone: The sample holds other DNA sequences that translate to the same CDR3. CDR3 protein: CATSRDQGSETQYF. The CDR3 region has the DNA TGTGCCACCAGCAGAGATCAGGGATCGGAGACCCAGTACTTC. The chain has TRBV15 and TRBJ2-5, with D perhaps matching TRBD1 (5 bases). Germline values: CDR1 LNHNV, CDR2 YYDKDF (reference sequence). V was shortened by 0 bases and J by 5 bases, with 10 bases between the two germline ends. CDR3 length equals 14 residues.

This clone was found a few times. This rearrangement joins TRBV29-1 to TRBJ2-7, with 8 bases lining up with TRBD1. J lost 2 bases, V lost 7 bases, and 4 bases had no gene match. Germline CDR1 and CDR2: SQVTM and ANQGSEA. The CDR3 length is 12 residues. This CDR3 reads CSAGTGTYEQYF. The CDR3 region has the DNA TGCAGCGCTGGGACAGGAACCTACGAGCAGTACTTC.

The chain is built from TRBV2 and TRBJ1-4; 9 bases match TRBD1. V was pared by 8 bases and J by 8 bases, with 6 bases of the junction left unmatched. CDR1 and CDR2 (germline): SNHLY, FYNNEI. This CDR3 has 13 residues. The CDR3, as DNA: TGTGCCAGCTCGGGACAGGGATACGAAAAACTGTTTTTT. Its protein is CASSGQGYEKLFF.

The chain recombines TRBV5-1 with TRBJ2-2, with TRBD2 as a possible D gene (5 bases). V was trimmed by 4 bases and J by 0 bases, leaving 16 bases between them. Per germline, CDR1 SGHRS and CDR2 YFSETQ. CDR3 size: 17 residues. Here the CDR3 reads CASSSAGSATNTGELFF. The CDR3 DNA is TGCGCCAGCAGCAGCGCGGGCAGCGCCACGAACACCGGGGAGCTGTTTTTT.

This clone was detected only once. This CDR3 is CASSPSGRSINQPQHF. As DNA, the CDR3 is TGTGCCAGCTCACCATCGGGACGGAGCATCAATCAGCCCCAGCATTTT. J is TRBJ1-5 and V is TRBV18; D is possibly TRBD1 (5 bases). Trimming pared 2 bases from V and 3 bases from J, leaving 14 bases between. CDR1 and CDR2 from the germline V gene are KGHSH and LQKENI. This CDR3 region has 16 residues.

The chain employs TRBV7-6 and TRBJ2-7, with a weak D call TRBD2 (6 bases). CDR3 length: 13 amino acids. Germline values: CDR1 SGHVS, CDR2 FNYEAQ. Trimming left V 1 base short and J 6 bases short, with 10 bases between. This CDR3 is CASSLVGGVEQYF. The CDR3 DNA follows: TGTGCCAGCAGCTTAGTCGGGGGAGTCGAGCAGTACTTC.

DNA of the CDR3: TGTGCCAGCGGCCGTTGGGGACTTAACTCCTACGAGCAGTACTTC. It codes for CASGRWGLNSYEQYF. The V call is TRBV7-8, the J call TRBJ2-7; tentative D call: TRBD2 (6 bases). Germline V gene lookup returns CDR1 SGHVS and CDR2 FQNEAQ. There are 15 residues in the CDR3. V was clipped by 8 bases and J by 0 bases, with 17 bases between them.

This clone was observed once. V and J are TRBV6-5 and TRBJ2-1; D may be TRBD1 (6 bases). Germline lookup yields CDR1 MNHEY and CDR2 SVGAGI. V was trimmed by 4 bases and J by 8 bases, leaving 15 bases between them. The CDR3 is made up of 14 amino acids. For the CDR3, the DNA is TGTGCCAGCAGTTTCAACAGGGTTTCGGATGAGCAGTTCTTC. Its protein product is CASSFNRVSDEQFF.

V gene TRBV24-1 combines with J gene TRBJ2-7; 9 nucleotides match TRBD1. Per germline, CDR1 KGHDR and CDR2 SFDVKD. The CDR3 covers 13 residues. V dropped 1 base and J dropped 12; count of bases not matched to a gene: 6. CDR3 in DNA: TGTGCCACCAGTGATTTACGCACAGGGGGCCGGTACTTC. Its protein is CATSDLRTGGRYF.

The chain couples TRBV5-5 to TRBJ1-4, with a tentative D call TRBD1 (6 bases). The V gene lost 2 bases and the J gene lost 4 bases, with 12 bases spanning the gap. Per germline, CDR1 SGHKS and CDR2 YYEKEE (reference sequence). CDR3 length: 15 residues. CDR3 sequence: CASSLGGAGNEKLFF. The CDR3 nucleotides are TGTGCCAGCAGCTTAGGGGGAGCGGGTAATGAAAAACTGTTTTTT.

V gene TRBV18 combines with J gene TRBJ1-1; D ambiguous. Germline-derived CDR1 and CDR2 are KGHSH and LQKENI. The germline V and J ends were trimmed by 3 bases and 0 bases, with 14 bases remaining between them. The CDR3 runs to 16 residues. CDR3 residues: CASSPSRREMNTEAFF. The CDR3 DNA follows: TGTGCCAGCTCACCTTCCCGGCGGGAAATGAACACTGAAGCTTTCTTT.

V and J are TRBV11-2 and TRBJ2-7; D unclear. The length of the CDR3 is 14 residues. The V gene lost 1 base and the J gene lost 1 base, with 8 bases spanning the gap. CDR1 is SGHAT, CDR2 FQNNGV, per germline. The CDR3 loop is CASSLGIDSYEQYF. In nucleotides, the CDR3 is TGTGCCAGCAGCTTAGGCATTGATTCCTACGAGCAGTACTTC.

Judged by abundance, this clone is medium-sized. This chain joins TRBV30 and TRBJ1-1, with TRBD1 identical over 11 bases. V was clipped by 5 bases and J by 5 bases; unmatched bases: 4. The V gene's germline CDR1 is GTSNPN and CDR2 SVGIG (reference sequence). The CDR3 spans 13 residues. Here the CDR3 reads CAWWGQGVTEAFF. CDR3 coding DNA: TGTGCCTGGTGGGGACAGGGGGTTACTGAAGCTTTCTTT.

V gene TRBV5-1 combines with J gene TRBJ1-2, with D tentatively TRBD1 (6 bases). The CDR3 length is 16 residues. Trimming took 0 bases from V and 2 from J, leaving 14 bases between them. Germline V gene sequence: CDR1 SGHRS, CDR2 YFSETQ. The DNA of the CDR3 is TGCGCCAGCAGCTTGGCCAGGGGACCTTTAAACTATGGCTACACCTTC. Its translation is CASSLARGPLNYGYTF.

This chain uses TRBV5-1 with TRBJ1-4, with D unclear. Germline CDR1 and CDR2: SGHRS and YFSETQ. V lost 2 bases, J lost 7 bases, and 9 bases lay in between. This CDR3 region has 13 residues. The CDR3 here is CASSLGRGEKLFF. As DNA, the CDR3 is TGCGCCAGCAGCTTAGGACGGGGTGAAAAACTGTTTTTT.

V is TRBV24-1 and J is TRBJ2-7; D possibly uses TRBD1 or TRBD2 (6 bases each). V shed 4 bases and J shed 3 bases, with 15 bases lying between them. From germline, CDR1 is KGHDR and CDR2 SFDVKD. CDR3 length equals 15 residues. The CDR3: CATSEGGHLSYEQYF. CDR3 in DNA: TGTGCCACCAGTGAGGGGGGACATCTAAGCTACGAGCAGTACTTC.

This rearrangement joins TRBV18 to TRBJ2-1, with 8 bases identical to TRBD1. Germline CDR1 reads KGHSH; CDR2 reads LQKENI. CDR3 length: 14 residues. V shed 4 bases, J shed 8 bases, and the junction held 7 bases outside the gene matches. CDR3 sequence (DNA): TGTGCCAGCTCACGAAGGACAGGGAGACATGAGCAGTTCTTC. Amino acids: CASSRRTGRHEQFF.

The CDR3 DNA reads as TGTGCCAGCAGGGGCCTTAGCGGGAGGAGCGATGAGCAGTTCTTC. Translating gives CASRGLSGRSDEQFF. J is TRBJ2-1 and V is TRBV5-4; TRBD2 agrees at 10 bases. Per the germline V gene, CDR1 is SGHNT and CDR2 is YYREEE (reference sequence). V trimming: 5 bases; J trimming: 8 bases; junction bases outside the gene matches: 10. The CDR3 totals 15 residues. The full variable domain, its missing parts supplied by reference TRBV5-4 and TRBJ2-1, is ETGVTQSPTHLIKTRGQQVTLRCSSQSGHNTVSWYQQALGQGPQFIFQYYREEENGRGNFPPRFSGLQFPNYSSELNVNALELDDSALYLCASRGLSGRSDEQFFGPGTRLTVL.

The chain combines TRBV3-1 (or the pseudogene TRBV3-2) with TRBJ1-2; possible D gene TRBD1, 6 bases. The CDR3 covers 14 residues. Trimming shortened V by 4 bases and J by 4 bases, and 13 bases separated the two germline ends. Germline CDR1 LGHDT, CDR2 YNNKEL (reference sequence). The CDR3 sequence is CASSRGQISYGYTF. The CDR3 nucleotides read TGTGCCAGCAGCCGAGGACAGATTAGCTATGGCTACACCTTC.

The chain joins TRBV11-2 to TRBJ1-2; TRBD1 agrees at 8 bases. J lost 1 base, V lost 5 bases, and 6 bases had no gene match. Germline assignment: CDR1 SGHAT and CDR2 FQNNGV. The CDR3 length is 15 residues. The CDR3 DNA sequence: TGTGCCAGCAGCCCCGGGACAGGCTATAACTATGGCTACACCTTC. Residues: CASSPGTGYNYGYTF.

The V gene is TRBV5-1, the J gene TRBJ1-2; 8 nucleotides align to TRBD1. Unmatched junction bases numbered 8, after V lost 3 bases and J lost 7 bases. The CDR3 is 14 amino acids. CDR1 and CDR2 from the germline V gene are SGHRS and YFSETQ. The CDR3 DNA reads as TGCGCCAGCAGCTCCACCCGGGACAGGTTTGGCTACACCTTC. It encodes CASSSTRDRFGYTF.

The CDR3 DNA is TGTGCCAGCAAGAACGGCCCCCAAGAGACCCAGTACTTC. As protein: CASKNGPQETQYF. The J gene is TRBJ2-5, the V gene TRBV12-3 or TRBV12-4, with no clear D. This CDR3 has 13 amino acids. Trimming stripped 7 bases from V and 1 base from J, with 10 bases between.